This TCR beta chain was sequenced during a study of CD8 T cells in Susac syndrome. CD8+ and CD4+ T cells from blood underwent TCR beta sequencing. RNA, at about 0.45 to 1 ug, was reverse transcribed with random hexamers. immunoSEQ multiplex PCR amplified TCR beta CDR3 across 54 Vbeta, 13 Jbeta. Each CDR3 protein is one row after TCRdb ran MiXCR on the immunoSEQ multiplex PCR reads. This table holds roughly 200,000 distinct CDR3 sequences, 85% to 95% found once. A note on this clonotype: Germline and junction disagree at one end, which may indicate a read error.

CDR1 SGHTA and CDR2 FQGNSA come from the germline V gene. This CDR3 comprises 19 residues. This sequence was found in a human donor in good health. Sample: CD4+ T cells from PBMCs. The rearrangement links TRBV7-2 to TRBJ2-3; 14 bases agree with TRBD2. The chain's CDR3 is CASSVATSGRASSTDTQYF. As DNA, the CDR3 is TGTGCCAGCAGCGTAGCGACTAGCGGGAGGGCCTCGAGCACAGATACGCAGTATTTT.